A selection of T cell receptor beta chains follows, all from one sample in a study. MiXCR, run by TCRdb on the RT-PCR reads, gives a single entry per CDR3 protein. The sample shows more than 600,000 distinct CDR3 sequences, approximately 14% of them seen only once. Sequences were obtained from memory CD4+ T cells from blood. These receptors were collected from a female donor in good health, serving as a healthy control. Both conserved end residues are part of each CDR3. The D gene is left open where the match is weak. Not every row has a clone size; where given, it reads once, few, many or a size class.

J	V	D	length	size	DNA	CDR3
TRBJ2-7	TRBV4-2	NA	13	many	TGTGCCAGCTCGGACAACCAGCCCTACGAGCAGTACTTC	CASSDNQPYEQYF
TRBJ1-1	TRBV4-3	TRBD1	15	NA	TGCGCCAGCAGCCAATATCCCGGACAGGGCACTGAAGCTTTCTTT	CASSQYPGQGTEAFF
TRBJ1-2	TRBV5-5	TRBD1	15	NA	TGTGCCAGCAGCACGCGGACAGGGGGCGAGGGAGGCTACACCTTC	CASSTRTGGEGGYTF
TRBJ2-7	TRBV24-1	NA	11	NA	TGTGCCACCAGTGATTCCTACGAGCAGTACTTC	CATSDSYEQYF
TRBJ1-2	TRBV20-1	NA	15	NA	TGCAGTGCTAGAGGTGGGGGGGGCGGGCTCTATGGCTACACCTTC	CSARGGGGGLYGYTF
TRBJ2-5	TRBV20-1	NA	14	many	TGCAGTGCTAGAACCCCGCGAGGGGAAGAGACCCAGTACTTC	CSARTPRGEETQYF
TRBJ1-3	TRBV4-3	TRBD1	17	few	TGCGCCAGCAGCCAACGACAGGGGTTTAGCTCTGGAAACACCATATATTTT	CASSQRQGFSSGNTIYF
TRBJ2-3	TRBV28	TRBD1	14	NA	TGTGCCAGCAGTGCTGGGGACAGGCAAGATACGCAGTATTTT	CASSAGDRQDTQYF
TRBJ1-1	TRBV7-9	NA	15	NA	TGTGCCAGCACCCCCGTGGGGGGATTAGACACTGAAGCTTTCTTT	CASTPVGGLDTEAFF
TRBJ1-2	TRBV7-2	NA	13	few	TGTGCCAGCAGCTTCGACAGGTCTGGTGGCTACACCTTC	CASSFDRSGGYTF
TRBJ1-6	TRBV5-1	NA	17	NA	TGCGCCAGCAGCTTGTCACCCTCACGGGGGGCTGCTTCACCCCTCCACTTT	CASSLSPSRGAASPLHF
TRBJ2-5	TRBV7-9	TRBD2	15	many	TGTGCCAGCAGCCTACTAGCGGGAGGCTCTGAGACCCAGTACTTC	CASSLLAGGSETQYF
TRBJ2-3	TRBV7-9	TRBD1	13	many	TGTGCCAGCAGGCCTACAGGGGGAGATACGCAGTATTTT	CASRPTGGDTQYF
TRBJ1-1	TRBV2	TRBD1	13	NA	TGTGCCAGCAGTGATGGGACAGGGGGCATAGCTTTCTTT	CASSDGTGGIAFF